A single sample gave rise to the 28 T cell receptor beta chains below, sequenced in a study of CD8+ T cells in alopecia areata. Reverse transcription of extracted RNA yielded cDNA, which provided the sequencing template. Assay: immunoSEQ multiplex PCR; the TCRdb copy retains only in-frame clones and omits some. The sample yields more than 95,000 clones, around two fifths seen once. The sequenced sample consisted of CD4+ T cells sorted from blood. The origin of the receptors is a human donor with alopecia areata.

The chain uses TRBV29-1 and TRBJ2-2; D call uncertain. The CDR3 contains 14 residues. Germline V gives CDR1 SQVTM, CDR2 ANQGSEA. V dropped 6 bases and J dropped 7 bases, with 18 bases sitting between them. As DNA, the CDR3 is TGCAGCGTCGGGCGCCAGGCACAGAGCGGGGAGCTGTTTTTT. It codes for CSVGRQAQSGELFF.

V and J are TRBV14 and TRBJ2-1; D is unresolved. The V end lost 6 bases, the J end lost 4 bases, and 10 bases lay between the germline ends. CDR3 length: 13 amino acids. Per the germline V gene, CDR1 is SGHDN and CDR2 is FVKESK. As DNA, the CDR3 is TGTGCCAGCAGTCCCGCGTGGTACAATGAGCAGTTCTTC. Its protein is CASSPAWYNEQFF.

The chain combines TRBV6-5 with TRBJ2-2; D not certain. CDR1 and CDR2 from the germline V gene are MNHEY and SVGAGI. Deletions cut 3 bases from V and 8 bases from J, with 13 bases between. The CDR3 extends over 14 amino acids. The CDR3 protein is CASSYRTLSGELFF. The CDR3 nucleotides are TGTGCCAGCAGTTATCGGACCCTTTCAGGGGAGCTGTTTTTT.

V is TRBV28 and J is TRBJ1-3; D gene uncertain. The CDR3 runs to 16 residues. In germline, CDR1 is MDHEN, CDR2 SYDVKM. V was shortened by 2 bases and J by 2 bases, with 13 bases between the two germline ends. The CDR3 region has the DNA TGTGCCAGCAGTTTAGACGTTGGTAAGCCTGGAAACACCATATATTTT. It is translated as CASSLDVGKPGNTIYF.

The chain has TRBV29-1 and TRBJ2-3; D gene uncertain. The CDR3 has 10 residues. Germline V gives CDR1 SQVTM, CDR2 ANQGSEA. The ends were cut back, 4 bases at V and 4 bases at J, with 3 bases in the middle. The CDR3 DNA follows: TGCAGCGTTGGGTCAGATACGCAGTATTTT. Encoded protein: CSVGSDTQYF.

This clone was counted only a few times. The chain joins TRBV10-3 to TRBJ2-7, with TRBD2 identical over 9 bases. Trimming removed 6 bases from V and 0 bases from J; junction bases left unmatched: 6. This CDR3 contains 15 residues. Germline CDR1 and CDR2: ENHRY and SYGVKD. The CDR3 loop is CAIRSLAGSSYEQYF. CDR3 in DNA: TGTGCCATCAGGTCTCTAGCGGGGAGCTCCTACGAGCAGTACTTC.

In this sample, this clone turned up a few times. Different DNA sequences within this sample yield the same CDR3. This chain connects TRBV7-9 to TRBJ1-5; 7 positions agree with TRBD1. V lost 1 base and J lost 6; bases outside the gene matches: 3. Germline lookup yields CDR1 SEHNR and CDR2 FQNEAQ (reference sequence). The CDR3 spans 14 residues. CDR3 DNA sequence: TGTGCCAGCAGCTTAGGACAGGGTGGTCAGCCCCAGCATTTT. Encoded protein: CASSLGQGGQPQHF.

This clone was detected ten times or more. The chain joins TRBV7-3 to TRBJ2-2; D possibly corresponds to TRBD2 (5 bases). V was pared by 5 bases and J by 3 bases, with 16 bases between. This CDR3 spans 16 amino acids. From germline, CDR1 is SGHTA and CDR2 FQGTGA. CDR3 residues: CASSPARFGDTGELFF. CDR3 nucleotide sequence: TGTGCCAGCAGCCCGGCGAGATTCGGGGACACCGGGGAGCTGTTTTTT.

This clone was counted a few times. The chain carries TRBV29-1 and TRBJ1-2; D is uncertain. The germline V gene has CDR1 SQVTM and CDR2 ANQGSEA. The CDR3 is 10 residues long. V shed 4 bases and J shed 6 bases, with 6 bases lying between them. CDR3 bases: TGCAGCGTTGTGAACAATGGCTACACCTTC. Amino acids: CSVVNNGYTF.

CDR3 region: CSVALTPPYEQYF. CDR3 nucleotide sequence: TGCAGCGTTGCCTTAACACCACCATACGAGCAGTACTTC. The genes are TRBV29-1 and TRBJ2-7; D is undetermined. Germline CDR1 is SQVTM and CDR2 is ANQGSEA. V lost 4 bases, J lost 4 bases, and 14 bases lay in between. This CDR3 is 13 amino acids long.

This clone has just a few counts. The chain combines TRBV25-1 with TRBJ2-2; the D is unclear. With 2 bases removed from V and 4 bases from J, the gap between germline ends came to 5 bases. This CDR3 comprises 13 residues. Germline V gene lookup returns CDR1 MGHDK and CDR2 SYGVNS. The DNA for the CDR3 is TGTGCCAGCAGTGAAGCGGTCACCGGGGAGCTGTTTTTT. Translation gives CASSEAVTGELFF.

CDR3 amino acids: CASSSGSVNTEAFF. The CDR3 nucleotides read TGCGCCAGCAGCTCGGGCAGTGTGAACACTGAAGCTTTCTTT. The chain is built from TRBV5-1 and TRBJ1-1; no definite D call. Trimming shortened V by 3 bases and J by 0 bases, and 9 bases separated the two germline ends. Germline V gene lookup returns CDR1 SGHRS and CDR2 YFSETQ. CDR3 length equals 14 residues.

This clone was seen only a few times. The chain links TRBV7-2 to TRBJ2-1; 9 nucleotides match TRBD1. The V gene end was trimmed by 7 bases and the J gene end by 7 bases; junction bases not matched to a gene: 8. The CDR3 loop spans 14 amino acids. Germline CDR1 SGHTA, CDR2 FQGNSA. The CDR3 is CASTKSQGANEQFF. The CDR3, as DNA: TGTGCCAGCACCAAGTCACAGGGGGCGAATGAGCAGTTCTTC.

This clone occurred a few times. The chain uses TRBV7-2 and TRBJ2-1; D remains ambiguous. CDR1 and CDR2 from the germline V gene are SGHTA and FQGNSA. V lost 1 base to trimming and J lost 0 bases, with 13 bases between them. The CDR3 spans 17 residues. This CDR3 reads CASSLGSRSFSYNEQFF. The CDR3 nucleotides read TGTGCCAGCAGCTTAGGGAGTAGGTCGTTCTCCTACAATGAGCAGTTCTTC.

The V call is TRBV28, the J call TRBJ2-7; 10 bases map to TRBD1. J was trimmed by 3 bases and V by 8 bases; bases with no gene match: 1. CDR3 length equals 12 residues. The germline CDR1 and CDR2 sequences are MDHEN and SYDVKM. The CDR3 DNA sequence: TGTGCCAGCTGGACAGGGGGCTACGAGCAGTACTTC. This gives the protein CASWTGGYEQYF.

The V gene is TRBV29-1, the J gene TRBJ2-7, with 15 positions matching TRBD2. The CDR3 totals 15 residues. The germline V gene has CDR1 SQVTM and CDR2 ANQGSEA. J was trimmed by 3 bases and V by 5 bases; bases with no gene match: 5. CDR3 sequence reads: CSVRRGLAGGYEQYF. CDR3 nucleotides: TGCAGCGTTCGGCGGGGACTAGCGGGAGGCTACGAGCAGTACTTC.

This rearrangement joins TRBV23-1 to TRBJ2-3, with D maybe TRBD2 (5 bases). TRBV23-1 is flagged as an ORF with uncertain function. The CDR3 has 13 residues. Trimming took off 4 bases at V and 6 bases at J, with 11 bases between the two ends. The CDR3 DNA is TGCGCCAGCAGTCGCGAGGGTCGGGATACGCAGTATTTT. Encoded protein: CASSREGRDTQYF.

Here the CDR3 DNA reads TGTGCCAGCAGTGAATTTCTGGGGGAGACCCAGTACTTC. Its translation is CASSEFLGETQYF. The chain links TRBV6-4 to TRBJ2-5; D call uncertain. Trimming left V 3 bases short and J 5 bases short, with 10 bases between. The CDR3 has 13 residues. Germline assignment: CDR1 MRHNA and CDR2 SNTAGT.

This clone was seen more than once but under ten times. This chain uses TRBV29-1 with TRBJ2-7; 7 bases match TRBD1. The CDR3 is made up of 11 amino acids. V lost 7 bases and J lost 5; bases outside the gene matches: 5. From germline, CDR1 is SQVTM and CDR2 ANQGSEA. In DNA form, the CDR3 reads TGCAGCGGGGGACAGACCCACGAGCAGTACTTC. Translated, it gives CSGGQTHEQYF.

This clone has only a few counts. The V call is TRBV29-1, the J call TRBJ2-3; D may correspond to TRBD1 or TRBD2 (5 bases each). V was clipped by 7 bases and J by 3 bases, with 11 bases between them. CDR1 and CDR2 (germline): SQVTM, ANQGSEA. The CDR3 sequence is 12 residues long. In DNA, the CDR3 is TGCAGCGCTCTGGGACGTACAGATACGCAGTATTTT. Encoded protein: CSALGRTDTQYF.

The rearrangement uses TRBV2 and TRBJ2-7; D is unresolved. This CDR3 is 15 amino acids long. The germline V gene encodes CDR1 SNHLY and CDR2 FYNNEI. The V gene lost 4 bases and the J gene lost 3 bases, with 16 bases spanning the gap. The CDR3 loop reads CASSALVSPIYEQYF. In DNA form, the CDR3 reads TGTGCCAGCAGTGCCCTTGTCAGTCCGATCTACGAGCAGTACTTC.

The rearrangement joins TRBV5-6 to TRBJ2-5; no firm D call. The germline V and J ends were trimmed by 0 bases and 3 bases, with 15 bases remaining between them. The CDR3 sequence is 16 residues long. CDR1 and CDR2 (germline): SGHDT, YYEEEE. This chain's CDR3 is CASSLDLWVGKETQYF. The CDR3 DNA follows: TGTGCCAGCAGCTTGGACCTTTGGGTGGGAAAAGAGACCCAGTACTTC. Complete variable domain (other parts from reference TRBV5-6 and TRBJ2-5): DAGVTQSPTHLIKTRGQQVTLRCSPKSGHDTVSWYQQALGQGPQFIFQYYEEEERQRGNFPDRFSGHQFPNYSSELNVNALLLGDSALYLCASSLDLWVGKETQYFGPGTRLLVL.

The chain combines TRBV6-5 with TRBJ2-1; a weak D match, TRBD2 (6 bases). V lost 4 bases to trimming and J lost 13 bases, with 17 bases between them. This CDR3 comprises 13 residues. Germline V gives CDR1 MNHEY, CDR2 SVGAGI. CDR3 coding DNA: TGTGCCAGCAGTTTCCTCGGGGGACCCGGCCAGTTCTTC. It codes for CASSFLGGPGQFF.

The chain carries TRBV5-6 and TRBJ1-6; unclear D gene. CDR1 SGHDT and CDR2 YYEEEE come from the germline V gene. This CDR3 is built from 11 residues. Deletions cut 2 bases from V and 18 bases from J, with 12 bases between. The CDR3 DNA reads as TGTGCCAGCAGCTTCCGAGGACGTCCCCACTTT. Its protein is CASSFRGRPHF.

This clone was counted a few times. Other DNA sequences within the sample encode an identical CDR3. Here the CDR3 reads CASSGGLGTDTQYF. The CDR3 DNA sequence: TGTGCCAGCAGCGGAGGACTCGGCACAGATACGCAGTATTTT. The rearrangement uses TRBV27 and TRBJ2-3, with D possibly being TRBD2 (5 bases). Germline loops: CDR1 MNHEY, CDR2 SMNVEV (reference sequence). The CDR3 is made up of 14 amino acids. V lost 6 bases and J 1 base, leaving 11 bases between the germline ends.

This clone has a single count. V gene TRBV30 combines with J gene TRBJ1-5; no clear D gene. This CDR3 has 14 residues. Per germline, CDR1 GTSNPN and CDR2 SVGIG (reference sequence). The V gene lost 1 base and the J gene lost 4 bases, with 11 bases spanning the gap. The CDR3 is CAWSEGSRNQPQHF. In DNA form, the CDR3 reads TGTGCCTGGAGTGAGGGCAGCAGGAATCAGCCCCAGCATTTT.

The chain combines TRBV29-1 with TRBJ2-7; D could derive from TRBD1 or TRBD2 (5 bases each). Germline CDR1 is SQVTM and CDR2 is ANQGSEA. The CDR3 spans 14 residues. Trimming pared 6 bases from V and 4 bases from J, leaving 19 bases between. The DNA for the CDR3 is TGCAGCGTCGGATCGGGGCTCACACCTTACGAGCAGTACTTC. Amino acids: CSVGSGLTPYEQYF.

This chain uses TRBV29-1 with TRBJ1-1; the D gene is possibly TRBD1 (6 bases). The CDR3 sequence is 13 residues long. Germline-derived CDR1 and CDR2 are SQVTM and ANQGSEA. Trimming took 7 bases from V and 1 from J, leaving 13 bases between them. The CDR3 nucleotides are TGCAGCGCGACTAAACAGGGGAACACTGAAGCTTTCTTT. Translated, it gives CSATKQGNTEAFF.